This T cell receptor beta chain was obtained from a study of CD8 T cells in ankylosing spondylitis (dated by TCRdb to the late 2010s). In the study overall: T cell receptor beta repertoires were profiled in healthy donors and ankylosing spondylitis patients so that disease-linked TCR variants could be found. Peripheral blood samples were taken, and synovial fluid was additionally collected from ankylosing spondylitis patients. The full study cohort was made up of over 20 ankylosing spondylitis patients and fewer than 120 healthy donors.

Sequenced on an Illumina HiSeq 2500. Quantitative 5'-RACE with molecular barcodes was the method used to prepare the TCR beta libraries. The original pipeline was this. A new computational method based on a probabilistic model of VDJ rearrangement was used to identify disease-linked TCR variants. TCRdb's own reprocessing of the public reads used fastp at Q25 and MiXCR and kept productive beta chains. Every entry covers one CDR3 protein and lists the most common genes and DNA from its rows. TCRdb's processing, not the authors', yielded these V and J calls. Across this sample there are about 190,000 distinct CDR3 sequences, with about an eighth seen only once. The ten largest make up more than 9.5% of the sample. Overall results and qualifications from the work: The disease-linked clones showed a CD8+ phenotype and occurred at relatively low frequencies in peripheral blood. Some motif variants were previously reported in synovial fluid and blood of reactive arthritis patients, suggesting common disease-initiation mechanisms. Blood from ankylosing spondylitis patients appeared to be characterized by a TCR beta motif composed of 7 to 9 highly homologous amino acid variants. The disease-linked clones were reported to be significantly enriched in matched synovial fluid samples from ankylosing spondylitis patients.

For this clonotype: The target of this receptor is not known. Base qualities are not recorded, but no much larger clone differs from it by a single base.

The CDR3 contains 14 residues, cysteine and phenylalanine counted. Here the CDR3 DNA is all that survives: 42 bases in frame from base 1. A distance of 13 bases separates the germline ends of V and J, which lose 0 bases and 10 bases respectively. Via the germline V gene, CDR1 is SGHRS and CDR2 YFSETQ. The receptor comes from a female donor with ankylosing spondylitis or in good health (not recorded which). The V and J segments used are TRBV5-1 and TRBJ1-4; no D gene is confidently identified. Sequencing was performed on blood, either unsorted or a sorted T cell fraction (not recorded which). This receptor carries the CDR3 CASSLGATPGKLFF. The sequence in DNA is TGCGCCAGCAGCTTGGGGGCCACGCCTGGAAAACTGTTTTTT.